This T cell receptor (beta chain) was profiled in a study of blood T cell repertoires in COVID-19. For the study at large: Samples taken during acute and convalescent COVID-19 were collected in the United States, Italy and Spain.

V was trimmed by 5 bases and J by 4 bases, leaving 10 bases between them. CDR1 SGHTA and CDR2 FQGTGA come from the germline V gene. This CDR3 contains 13 residues. In the original processing: Amplified reference gene primers provided the basis for estimating nucleated cell counts. TCRdb's table, derived via immunoSEQ multiplex PCR, lists solely in-frame clones and lacks some. Clonal size and the V and J genes are those of that table, whereas D and trimming came from the DNA. The sample contains approximately 290,000 clones, 90% of which appear only once. The V and J genes are TRBV7-3 and TRBJ2-3; tentatively, D is TRBD1 (6 bases). The source of this sequence is a woman between 18 and 29 years old with acute COVID-19. Material: PBMCs or T cells enriched from blood (not recorded which). In DNA, the CDR3 is TGTGCCAGCAGCCCAGGGGTGGCAGATACGCAGTATTTT. Amino acid sequence: CASSPGVADTQYF.